This T cell receptor (beta chain) emerged from a study of shared clonotypes between healthy human individuals. Study-level information: Researchers assigned three CD4 naive, three CD4 memory, two CD8 naive and one CD8 memory plate to each donor.

Method: immunoSEQ multiplex PCR; TCRdb's copy keeps in-frame clones and lacks some. The sample comprises 2 million to 2.5 million clones, approximately 94% of which are singletons, and around 0.13% rests with the top ten. The investigators split CD4+ cells into a CD45RA+ naive subset and a CD45RA-negative memory subset. Sequencing used naive CD4+ T cells sorted from blood. Subset here: CD45RA+ positively selected. This clonotype was sampled from a man between 18 and 29 years old in good health.

For the CDR3, the DNA is TGTGCCTGGAGTGCCGGGTTGGGGGGGAGTGCCTCTGGAAACACCATATATTTT. It encodes CAWSAGLGGSASGNTIYF. The chain joins TRBV30 to TRBJ1-3; weak D call: TRBD1 (5 bases). Germline-derived CDR1 and CDR2 are GTSNPN and SVGIG (reference sequence). The V and J ends lost 1 base and 0 bases respectively, with 19 bases between them. The CDR3 sequence is 18 residues long.